Included here is one TCR beta chain sequence, with context. The data stem from a study of T cell responses to AZD1222 COVID-19 vaccine. The CDR3 runs 11 residues. Here immunoSEQ multiplex PCR was the method, and the copy in TCRdb shows in-frame clones only, minus some. The sample lists approximately 130,000 clones, roughly 93% occurring once. The origin of this receptor is an adult in good health. Sequenced here: peripheral blood, sampled on day 0 of AZD1222 vaccination. The chain joins TRBV21-1 to TRBJ1-2. TRBV21-1 is a pseudogene locus. The CDR3, as DNA: TGTGCCAGCAGCGCGTATAGGGGCTACACCTTC. It yields the protein CASSAYRGYTF.